These T cell receptor beta chains were read from a single sample in a study of cytomegalovirus exposure and HLA in healthy donors. Clones were read by immunoSEQ multiplex PCR, and TCRdb kept only the in-frame ones, dropping some. Here the sample spans almost 90,000 clones, 85% being singletons. Sequencing was performed on PBMCs. These receptors came from a man aged 35 to 55 in good health and CMV-seropositive. Both conserved end residues are part of each CDR3. The order of the fields is clone size, D gene, V gene, J gene, CDR3 protein, CDR3 DNA. The D gene is left open where the match is weak. Clone sizes are given selectively: once, few, many, or a class where the clone is expanded.

clone_size: few; d_call: TRBD1; v_call: TRBV6-1; j_call: TRBJ2-7; cdr3_aa: CASRIRDRGVEQYF; cdr3_nt: TGTGCCAGCAGGATCCGGGACAGGGGTGTCGAGCAGTACTTC
clone_size: -; d_call: -; v_call: TRBV11-3; j_call: TRBJ2-7; cdr3_aa: CASSSDRELWEQYF; cdr3_nt: TGTGCCAGCAGTTCCGACCGGGAGCTGTGGGAGCAGTACTTC
clone_size: few; d_call: -; v_call: TRBV6-5; j_call: TRBJ1-6; cdr3_aa: CASRTGVGGNSPLHF; cdr3_nt: TGTGCCAGCAGGACCGGGGTGGGTGGGAATTCACCCCTCCACTTT
clone_size: -; d_call: TRBD1; v_call: TRBV11-3; j_call: TRBJ2-2; cdr3_aa: CASSLGQGNTGELFF; cdr3_nt: TGTGCCAGCAGCTTAGGACAGGGGAACACCGGGGAGCTGTTTTTT
clone_size: -; d_call: TRBD1; v_call: TRBV2; j_call: TRBJ1-2; cdr3_aa: CASSETGGRGYTF; cdr3_nt: TGTGCCAGCAGTGAAACAGGGGGAAGAGGCTACACCTTC
clone_size: -; d_call: -; v_call: TRBV6-1; j_call: TRBJ2-1; cdr3_aa: CASSEAHFYNEQFF; cdr3_nt: TGTGCCAGCAGTGAGGCACATTTCTACAATGAGCAGTTCTTC
clone_size: once; d_call: -; v_call: TRBV2; j_call: TRBJ1-1; cdr3_aa: CASSQFLNTEAFF; cdr3_nt: TGTGCCAGCAGTCAGTTTCTGAACACTGAAGCTTTCTTT
clone_size: once; d_call: TRBD1; v_call: TRBV7-9; j_call: TRBJ2-1; cdr3_aa: CASAMVGGHWDQYNEQFF; cdr3_nt: TGTGCCAGCGCTATGGTAGGGGGCCATTGGGATCAGTACAATGAGCAGTTCTTC
clone_size: -; d_call: -; v_call: TRBV28; j_call: TRBJ1-2; cdr3_aa: CASSFSLGHGYGYTF; cdr3_nt: TGTGCCAGCAGTTTCTCCCTAGGACACGGCTATGGCTACACCTTC
clone_size: -; d_call: TRBD2; v_call: TRBV28; j_call: TRBJ2-7; cdr3_aa: CASSFESTSGYEQYF; cdr3_nt: TGTGCCAGCAGTTTTGAGTCTACTAGCGGCTACGAGCAGTACTTC
clone_size: -; d_call: -; v_call: TRBV5-4; j_call: TRBJ2-7; cdr3_aa: CASSLASRSYEQYF; cdr3_nt: TGTGCCAGCAGCTTGGCTAGCCGAAGCTACGAGCAGTACTTC
clone_size: -; d_call: -; v_call: TRBV5-1; j_call: TRBJ1-2; cdr3_aa: CASSLARGADYGYTF; cdr3_nt: TGCGCCAGCAGCTTGGCGCGGGGCGCGGACTATGGCTACACCTTC
clone_size: -; d_call: -; v_call: TRBV28; j_call: TRBJ1-1; cdr3_aa: CASNRGGSTEAFF; cdr3_nt: TGTGCCAGCAATCGCGGAGGAAGCACTGAAGCTTTCTTT
clone_size: -; d_call: -; v_call: TRBV6-1; j_call: TRBJ1-2; cdr3_aa: CASSGTAYGYTF; cdr3_nt: TGTGCCAGCAGTGGGACAGCCTATGGCTACACCTTC
clone_size: -; d_call: TRBD1; v_call: TRBV29-1; j_call: TRBJ1-1; cdr3_aa: CSAQQGRTEAFF; cdr3_nt: TGCAGCGCACAACAGGGGCGGACTGAAGCTTTCTTT
clone_size: -; d_call: TRBD1; v_call: TRBV6-5; j_call: TRBJ1-1; cdr3_aa: CASSYSGQGTEAFF; cdr3_nt: TGTGCCAGCAGTTACTCGGGACAGGGCACTGAAGCTTTCTTT
clone_size: once; d_call: -; v_call: TRBV11-2; j_call: TRBJ2-1; cdr3_aa: CASSLGGGLYEQFF; cdr3_nt: TGTGCCAGCAGCTTAGGGGGGGGCCTGTATGAGCAGTTCTTC
clone_size: -; d_call: TRBD2; v_call: TRBV28; j_call: TRBJ2-7; cdr3_aa: CASSPISGRPSYEQYF; cdr3_nt: TGTGCCAGCAGTCCAATTAGCGGGAGGCCCTCCTACGAGCAGTACTTC
clone_size: -; d_call: TRBD2; v_call: TRBV10-2; j_call: TRBJ2-7; cdr3_aa: CASSDSSGTYEQYF; cdr3_nt: TGCGCCAGCAGTGATTCCAGCGGGACCTACGAGCAGTACTTC
clone_size: once; d_call: TRBD2; v_call: TRBV4-2; j_call: TRBJ2-7; cdr3_aa: CASSQGRELREQYF; cdr3_nt: TGTGCCAGCAGCCAAGGGCGGGAGCTGAGGGAGCAGTACTTC
clone_size: -; d_call: -; v_call: TRBV4-1; j_call: TRBJ2-7; cdr3_aa: CASSQVLSAVGEQYF; cdr3_nt: TGCGCCAGCAGCCAGGTTCTTAGCGCGGTCGGCGAGCAGTACTTC
clone_size: -; d_call: -; v_call: TRBV7-9; j_call: TRBJ1-6; cdr3_aa: CASSRVDSPLHF; cdr3_nt: TGTGCCAGCAGCCGGGTGGATTCACCCCTCCACTTT
clone_size: -; d_call: -; v_call: TRBV6-1; j_call: TRBJ1-2; cdr3_aa: CASRPDSNYGYTF; cdr3_nt: TGTGCCAGCAGACCCGACAGTAACTATGGCTACACCTTC
clone_size: -; d_call: -; v_call: TRBV4-2; j_call: TRBJ2-1; cdr3_aa: CASSQEFTRNEQFF; cdr3_nt: TGTGCCAGCAGCCAAGAGTTCACGCGCAATGAGCAGTTCTTC
clone_size: -; d_call: TRBD1; v_call: TRBV6-1; j_call: TRBJ1-1; cdr3_aa: CASSDGQGANTEAFF; cdr3_nt: TGTGCCAGCAGTGACGGACAGGGGGCGAACACTGAAGCTTTCTTT
clone_size: -; d_call: -; v_call: TRBV19; j_call: TRBJ2-1; cdr3_aa: CASSTLQQGPYNEQFF; cdr3_nt: TGTGCCAGTAGTACCCTCCAGCAGGGGCCTTACAATGAGCAGTTCTTC
clone_size: once; d_call: TRBD1; v_call: TRBV29-1; j_call: TRBJ1-2; cdr3_aa: CSVDQTRGRSYGYTF; cdr3_nt: TGCAGCGTTGATCAAACCAGGGGGCGATCCTATGGCTACACCTTC
clone_size: -; d_call: TRBD1; v_call: TRBV6-4; j_call: TRBJ2-2; cdr3_aa: CASSPGQGAVTGELFF; cdr3_nt: TGTGCCAGCAGCCCCGGACAGGGGGCGGTCACCGGGGAGCTGTTTTTT
clone_size: -; d_call: TRBD2; v_call: TRBV11-2; j_call: TRBJ2-7; cdr3_aa: CASSRTEAGVKYGQYF; cdr3_nt: TGTGCCAGCAGCCGTACGGAAGCGGGGGTCAAGTACGGGCAGTACTTC
clone_size: -; d_call: -; v_call: TRBV11-3; j_call: TRBJ1-1; cdr3_aa: CASSLDRGETEAFF; cdr3_nt: TGTGCCAGCAGCTTAGATCGGGGAGAGACTGAAGCTTTCTTT
clone_size: -; d_call: TRBD1; v_call: TRBV23-1; j_call: TRBJ2-4; cdr3_aa: CASSQPIRTGKNIQYF; cdr3_nt: TGCGCCAGCAGTCAACCCATACGGACAGGCAAAAACATTCAGTACTTC